This record covers a single T cell receptor (beta chain). This sample was taken from a study of shared clonotypes between healthy human individuals. Sequencing used immunoSEQ multiplex PCR; TCRdb keeps in-frame clones, though not all of them. The sample records over a million clones, under 80% being singletons. All participating donors were Caucasian adults from Nashville, Tennessee. Germline lookup yields CDR1 MNHNS and CDR2 SASEGT. The CDR3 runs to 15 residues. V was trimmed by 2 bases and J by 5 bases, leaving 15 bases between them. Sequencing was performed on memory CD4+ T cells sorted from blood. Indicated subset: CD45RA-negative fraction. The chain links TRBV6-1 to TRBJ1-2; D call uncertain. The TCR comes from a man in his late teens or twenties in good health. The CDR3 bases are TGTGCCAGCAGTGAATTAGGGAACAATAAGTATGGCTACACCTTC. It encodes CASSELGNNKYGYTF.